The T cell receptor beta chain described here comes from a study of blood T cell repertoires in COVID-19. Some clones are missing from TCRdb's copy, which holds only in-frame ones; the method was immunoSEQ multiplex PCR. The sample lists 170,000 or so clones; over 60% were seen once. The trim removed 3 bases at V and 2 bases at J, leaving 1 base unmatched. The CDR3 has 14 residues. Germline lookup yields CDR1 WSHSY and CDR2 SAAADI. The rearrangement joins TRBV10-2 to TRBJ1-3; 7 positions match TRBD1. This receptor was taken from a woman aged 70-85 years with acute or convalescent COVID-19. Sequenced input: peripheral blood. The chain's CDR3 is CASSEQGPGNTIYF. The CDR3 nucleotides read TGCGCCAGCAGTGAACAGGGGCCTGGAAACACCATATATTTT.